This T cell receptor (beta chain) was sequenced during a study of monozygotic twins with inflammatory bowel disease. Study-wide results and limits: Versus healthy twins, IBD patients showed fewer clonotypes shared with others, especially with disease activity.

As to this clonotype: As yet, its antigen is unknown.

This CDR3 spans 15 amino acids. Germline V gives CDR1 DFQATT, CDR2 SNEGSKA (reference sequence). TCRdb reprocessed the 5' RACE reads and keeps a single row for each CDR3 protein, giving no DNA. Its clone listing holds 150,000 to 200,000 distinct CDR3 sequences. Whole-blood RNA isolation (total RNA) proceeded without T cell sorting. This chain connects TRBV20-1 to TRBJ1-1; checking the TCRdb D call of TRBD1 is not possible without DNA. Sequenced input: blood. This sequence originates from a human donor with ulcerative colitis or Crohn's disease, or a healthy co-twin of an affected twin (not recorded which). The CDR3: CSASNRGEIPPEAFF.